The 32 T cell receptor beta chains listed next were all sequenced from one sample in a study of Ad26.COV2.S vaccination and SARS-CoV-2 variants. Treatment denoted: approximately 18 received Ad26.COV2.S at low or high dose, single or two shots; a few received placebo; per-sample allocation not given. Sampling took place 63 days after the first vaccine or placebo injection. Method: immunoSEQ multiplex PCR; TCRdb's copy keeps in-frame clones and lacks some. The table shows 300,000 to 400,000 clones, with approximately 81% occurring only once. Material: peripheral blood, obtained in a trial of Ad26.COV2.S vaccine versus placebo. These TCRs come from a person between 18 and 65 years old who received the Ad26.COV2.S COVID-19 vaccine or a placebo.

The gene calls are TRBV29-1 and TRBJ1-1; 9 nucleotides line up with TRBD1. CDR1 SQVTM and CDR2 ANQGSEA come from the germline V gene. V shed 7 bases and J 4 bases; nucleotides not matched to a gene: 13. The length of the CDR3 is 15 residues. CDR3 region: CSASRIGQGPTEAFF. In DNA form, the CDR3 reads TGCAGCGCCTCAAGAATAGGACAGGGGCCCACTGAAGCTTTCTTT.

This CDR3 is CASSESAGRSYEQYF. The CDR3 DNA reads as TGCGCCAGCAGTGAGTCGGCCGGGAGGAGCTACGAGCAGTACTTC. The rearrangement uses TRBV10-1 and TRBJ2-7; 7 positions agree with TRBD2. V lost 0 bases to trimming and J lost 3 bases; unmatched junction nucleotides: 5. Germline V lookup: CDR1 WNHNN, CDR2 SYGVQD (reference sequence). This CDR3 region has 15 residues.

Remarks on this clone: A read error may be the cause here, since a much bigger clone is one base away. The chain joins TRBV27 to TRBJ2-7, with 7 bases fitting TRBD1. Per the germline V gene, CDR1 is MNHEY and CDR2 is SMNVEV (reference sequence). The J segment lost 5 bases and the V segment lost 0 bases, leaving 1 base of the junction unmatched. The CDR3 spans 13 residues. The DNA of the CDR3 is TGTGCCAGCAGTTTATCGACAGGGAACGAGCAGTACTTC. Protein: CASSLSTGNEQYF.

The CDR3 coding sequence is TGTGCCATCAGTGAGATCGGCCGGCTAGGGAGCTCCTACAATGAGCAGTTCTTC. Protein sequence: CAISEIGRLGSSYNEQFF. The V gene is TRBV10-3, the J gene TRBJ2-1; weak D call: TRBD2 (5 bases). CDR3 length: 18 amino acids. Trimming pared 2 bases from V and 0 bases from J, leaving 17 bases between. Germline CDR1 ENHRY, CDR2 SYGVKD.

This clone was seen a single time. The V and J genes are TRBV7-2 and TRBJ1-5, with D unresolved. CDR3 length: 16 residues. Looked up from germline, CDR1 is SGHTA and CDR2 is FQGNSA. V was cut by 1 base and J by 5 bases, with 15 bases left in between. The CDR3 DNA reads as TGTGCCAGCAGCTTAGAGTCGGGTGGCGGATATCAGCCCCAGCATTTT. Amino acids: CASSLESGGGYQPQHF. The full variable domain, completed using reference TRBV7-2 and TRBJ1-5, is GAGVSQSPSNKVTEKGKDVELRCDPISGHTALYWYRQSLGQGLEFLIYFQGNSAPDKSGLPSDRFSAERTGGSVSTLTIQRTQQEDSAVYLCASSLESGGGYQPQHFGDGTRLSIL.

This chain uses TRBV5-5 with TRBJ1-2; D uncertain. Germline CDR1 reads SGHKS; CDR2 reads YYEKEE (reference sequence). The CDR3 totals 13 residues. Trimming took off 2 bases at V and 2 bases at J, with 7 bases between the two ends. The CDR3 loop reads CASSFPGNYGYTF. As DNA, the CDR3 is TGTGCCAGCAGCTTTCCGGGCAACTATGGCTACACCTTC.

The chain couples TRBV11-2 to TRBJ2-5, with unresolved D. The CDR3 length is 13 residues. Germline V gene sequence: CDR1 SGHAT, CDR2 FQNNGV. With 3 bases removed from V and 1 base from J, the gap between germline ends came to 6 bases. Here the CDR3 DNA reads TGTGCCAGCAGCTTGGTGACCCAAGAGACCCAGTACTTC. Its protein is CASSLVTQETQYF.

V is TRBV14 and J is TRBJ1-3; possibly TRBD1 for D (6 bases). The CDR3 covers 15 residues. CDR1 and CDR2 (germline): SGHDN, FVKESK. V was pared by 6 bases and J by 0 bases, with 12 bases between. CDR3 in DNA: TGTGCCAGCAGGGAACAGGGACTCTCTGGAAACACCATATATTTT. It translates to CASREQGLSGNTIYF.

About this clone: At one end the junction does not follow the germline gene, possibly because of a read error. The V gene is TRBV28, the J gene TRBJ1-2; 10 positions match TRBD1. The germline CDR1 and CDR2 sequences are MDHEN and SYDVKM. The CDR3 extends over 16 amino acids. In DNA form, the CDR3 reads TGTGCCACCCCCCGGGACAGGGGTGGGACTAAGTATGGCTACACCTTC. Residues: CATPRDRGGTKYGYTF.

The chain couples TRBV6-2 or TRBV6-3 to TRBJ1-6; D is undetermined. The CDR3 has 12 residues. V lost 0 bases, J lost 9 bases, and 3 bases lay in between. Germline loops: CDR1 MNHEY, CDR2 SVGEGT. The CDR3, as DNA: TGTGCCAGCAGTTACTCCGGTTCACCCCTCCACTTT. Protein product: CASSYSGSPLHF.

The gene calls are TRBV18 and TRBJ2-7, with 7 positions matching TRBD1. This CDR3 comprises 13 residues. Germline CDR1 and CDR2: KGHSH and LQKENI. V shed 6 bases and J 7 bases; nucleotides not matched to a gene: 9. The CDR3: CASSGQDMGEQYF. Written as DNA, the CDR3 is TGTGCCAGCTCCGGACAGGACATGGGAGAGCAGTACTTC.

The rearrangement uses TRBV4-3 and TRBJ1-1, with D uncertain. Germline V gene lookup returns CDR1 LGHNA and CDR2 YSLEER. The V end was cut by 4 bases, the J end by 1 base, with 13 bases between. CDR3 length: 15 residues. CDR3 sequence: CASSREGAGNTEAFF. The CDR3 DNA sequence: TGCGCCAGCAGCCGAGAGGGAGCAGGGAACACTGAAGCTTTCTTT.

This clone was seen only once. V gene TRBV19 combines with J gene TRBJ2-1; TRBD1 is a possible D gene (5 bases). This CDR3 spans 13 amino acids. The ends were cut back, 9 bases at V and 4 bases at J, with 13 bases in the middle. The germline V gene has CDR1 LNHDA and CDR2 SQIVND (reference sequence). This CDR3 is CASGQGPYNEQFF. The CDR3 DNA is TGTGCCAGCGGGCAGGGCCCGTACAATGAGCAGTTCTTC. Based on the CDR3 plus reference TRBV19 and TRBJ2-1, the full variable domain is DGGITQSPKYLFRKEGQNVTLSCEQNLNHDAMYWYRQDPGQGLRLIYYSQIVNDFQKGDIAEGYSVSREKKESFPLTVTSAQKNPTAFYLCASGQGPYNEQFFGPGTRLTVL.

The sample holds one count of this clone. The J gene is TRBJ1-4, the V gene TRBV12-3 or TRBV12-4; D perhaps matches TRBD1 (5 bases). The V end lost 3 bases, the J end lost 8 bases, and 10 bases lay between the germline ends. This CDR3 is built from 13 residues. Here the CDR3 DNA reads TGTGCCAGCAGTTTTGGGGCGGGAGAAAAACTGTTTTTT. Its translation: CASSFGAGEKLFF.

The rearrangement links TRBV11-2 to TRBJ2-1; D is perhaps TRBD1 (5 bases). Trimming shortened V by 1 base and J by 2 bases, and 12 bases separated the two germline ends. The CDR3 totals 16 residues. From germline, CDR1 is SGHAT and CDR2 FQNNGV. The CDR3 sequence: CASSLGGRMAYNEQFF. The DNA of the CDR3 is TGTGCCAGCAGCTTAGGGGGCAGGATGGCCTACAATGAGCAGTTCTTC.

The CDR3 spells CASSSPQRGDTDTQYF. CDR3 nucleotide sequence: TGTGCCAGCAGTTCCCCCCAGCGGGGTGACACAGATACGCAGTATTTT. The chain is built from TRBV27 and TRBJ2-3; TRBD2 matches 7 bases. V lost 4 bases and J lost 2; bases outside the gene matches: 9. The CDR3 consists of 16 residues. CDR1 is MNHEY, CDR2 SMNVEV, per germline (reference sequence).

CDR3 region: CASISDLAAKETQYF. Here the CDR3 DNA reads TGTGCCAGCATCTCGGATCTAGCGGCGAAAGAGACCCAGTACTTC. The V and J genes are TRBV6-6 and TRBJ2-5; 7 positions match TRBD2. The CDR3 contains 15 residues. V was clipped by 7 bases and J by 3 bases; unmatched bases: 11. CDR1 and CDR2 from the germline V gene are MNHNY and SVGAGI (reference sequence).

V is TRBV13 and J is TRBJ2-2; D is unresolved. V lost 6 bases and J 0 bases, leaving 5 bases between the germline ends. The CDR3 has 13 amino acids. Germline V lookup: CDR1 PRHDT, CDR2 FYEKMQ (reference sequence). This CDR3 reads CASRGSNTGELFF. The CDR3 nucleotides read TGTGCCAGCAGAGGTTCGAACACCGGGGAGCTGTTTTTT.

V usage is TRBV28 and J usage is TRBJ2-1; 7 bases match TRBD2. Germline V CDR1 and CDR2: MDHEN, SYDVKM. Trimming removed 7 bases from V and 10 bases from J; junction bases left unmatched: 7. This CDR3 comprises 12 residues. The CDR3 protein is CASISSGREQFF. DNA for the CDR3: TGTGCCAGCATATCTAGCGGCAGGGAGCAGTTCTTC.

The chain recombines TRBV18 with TRBJ2-1, with 8 nucleotides matching TRBD1. The CDR3 totals 15 residues. After removal of 3 bases from V and 7 bases from J, the junction contained 8 bases not matched to a gene. CDR1 is KGHSH and CDR2 is LQKENI in the germline V gene. CDR3 bases: TGTGCCAGCTCACCTTCGGACAGGGTTGCTAATGAGCAGTTCTTC. As protein: CASSPSDRVANEQFF.

This chain uses TRBV13 with TRBJ1-1; D is perhaps TRBD1 (6 bases). The CDR3 sequence is 14 residues long. Trimming stripped 5 bases from V and 0 bases from J, with 10 bases between. Germline CDR1 reads PRHDT; CDR2 reads FYEKMQ (reference sequence). The CDR3 is CASSPGTMNTEAFF. The CDR3 DNA sequence: TGTGCCAGCAGCCCCGGGACAATGAACACTGAAGCTTTCTTT.

The V and J genes are TRBV6-2 or TRBV6-3 and TRBJ2-5; TRBD2 is a possible D gene (6 bases). V lost 2 bases to trimming and J lost 1 base, with 11 bases between them. CDR3 size: 15 residues. Germline CDR1 and CDR2: MNHEY and SVGEGT. CDR3 in amino acids: CASSYLGSGQETQYF. In DNA form, the CDR3 reads TGTGCCAGCAGTTACCTGGGTAGCGGCCAAGAGACCCAGTACTTC.

A remark on this clone: The same CDR3 arises from other DNA sequences in this sample as well. The gene calls are TRBV9 and TRBJ2-7; tentatively, D is TRBD2 (7 bases). Trimming shortened V by 0 bases and J by 4 bases, and 11 bases separated the two germline ends. CDR3 length: 14 amino acids. Germline V gives CDR1 SGDLS, CDR2 YYNGEE. This chain's CDR3 is CASSVGGGAYEQYF. The CDR3 DNA follows: TGTGCCAGCAGCGTAGGAGGGGGGGCTTACGAGCAGTACTTC.

The V call is TRBV6-2 or TRBV6-3, the J call TRBJ2-6; the D is unclear. The CDR3 spans 17 residues. V lost 4 bases and J 0 bases, leaving 13 bases between the germline ends. CDR1 is MNHEY, CDR2 SVGEGT, per germline. This chain's CDR3 is CASSSALGRSGANVLTF. The CDR3 coding sequence is TGTGCCAGCAGTTCAGCTCTTGGGCGCTCTGGGGCCAACGTCCTGACTTTC.

This clone was found a few times. The chain carries TRBV9 and TRBJ1-3; D is unclear. The CDR3 length is 16 residues. The V and J ends lost 2 bases and 0 bases respectively, with 12 bases between them. Per the germline V gene, CDR1 is SGDLS and CDR2 is YYNGEE. Written as DNA, the CDR3 is TGTGCCAGCAGCGTTACAGCGACAATCTCTGGAAACACCATATATTTT. This translates into CASSVTATISGNTIYF.

The V call is TRBV18, the J call TRBJ2-7; D is possibly TRBD1 (7 bases). The CDR3 spans 13 residues. V dropped 6 bases and J dropped 6 bases, with 15 bases sitting between them. Germline CDR1 KGHSH, CDR2 LQKENI. CDR3 loop: CASSPGGQGEQYF. The DNA of the CDR3 is TGTGCCAGCTCGCCAGGGGGGCAGGGCGAGCAGTACTTC.

This clone was detected only once. The rearrangement joins TRBV3-1 (or the pseudogene TRBV3-2) to TRBJ1-6; no reliable D call. V lost 3 bases and J lost 7, with 10 bases in between. The CDR3 loop spans 14 amino acids. Germline CDR1 is LGHDT and CDR2 is YNNKEL (reference sequence). The CDR3 spells CASSQQVRNSPLHF. The CDR3 DNA sequence: TGTGCCAGCAGCCAGCAGGTTCGAAATTCACCCCTCCACTTT.

This chain connects TRBV6-2 or TRBV6-3 to TRBJ1-2, with TRBD1 identical over 9 bases. The germline V gene encodes CDR1 MNHEY and CDR2 SVGEGT. The junction had 9 bases not matched to a gene; V was cut back by 0 bases and J by 7 bases. CDR3 length: 16 residues. CDR3 coding DNA: TGTGCCAGCAGTTACTCAGAAACAGGGGGCACGACTGGCTACACCTTC. Its translation is CASSYSETGGTTGYTF.

This sequence joins TRBV6-1 and TRBJ2-7; D gene ambiguous. CDR1 MNHNS and CDR2 SASEGT come from the germline V gene. This CDR3 region has 14 residues. Trimming took off 1 base at V and 6 bases at J, with 13 bases between the two ends. The CDR3 protein is CASSEGWDRAEQYF. DNA of the CDR3: TGTGCCAGCAGTGAAGGATGGGATAGGGCCGAGCAGTACTTC.

As for this clone: This sample also contains other DNA sequences that code for the same CDR3. The V and J genes are TRBV5-1 and TRBJ1-5, with no clear D. CDR1 and CDR2 from the germline V gene are SGHRS and YFSETQ. The CDR3 is made up of 13 amino acids. V lost 0 bases and J lost 3, with 4 bases in between. The CDR3 sequence is CASSLDTNQPQHF. In nucleotides, the CDR3 is TGCGCCAGCAGCTTGGATACCAATCAGCCCCAGCATTTT.

J is TRBJ2-1 and V is TRBV18; possibly TRBD1 for D (5 bases). The CDR3 consists of 13 residues. Per germline, CDR1 KGHSH and CDR2 LQKENI. V was shortened by 3 bases and J by 10 bases, with 13 bases between the two germline ends. The CDR3 loop reads CASSPPDRNEQFF. The CDR3 DNA reads as TGTGCCAGCTCACCTCCTGACAGAAACGAGCAGTTCTTC.

V is TRBV5-1 and J is TRBJ1-3; no reliable D call. CDR1 and CDR2 (germline): SGHRS, YFSETQ. V was pared by 0 bases and J by 5 bases, with 15 bases between. The CDR3 spans 16 residues. CDR3 bases: TGCGCCAGCAGCTTGGAGGTCGGCAGCGTTCGAAACACCATATATTTT. Protein product: CASSLEVGSVRNTIYF.